This T cell receptor (beta chain) is from a study of blood T cell repertoires in COVID-19. Across the study: Samples of COVID-19 (acute and convalescent) were obtained from the United States, Italy and Spain. T cells, B-cell-depleted T cells, or PBMCs supplied cDNA or gDNA.

The CDR3 is 14 amino acids. Germline CDR1 is KGHSH and CDR2 is LQKENI. Between the trimmed V and J ends, which lost 2 bases and 2 bases, there was a span of 10 bases. Original data processing: Nucleated cell number was recorded as an estimate derived from reference gene primer amplification. Method: immunoSEQ multiplex PCR; TCRdb's copy keeps in-frame clones and lacks some. V, J and clone size derive from that table, while D and trimming were established from the DNA sequence. The sample yields 300,000 or so clones, roughly 86% seen once. Specimen: peripheral blood. This receptor was taken from a man in his sixties or seventies with acute or convalescent COVID-19. V usage is TRBV18 and J usage is TRBJ2-7; D perhaps matches TRBD2 (5 bases). The CDR3 sequence: CASSPSRGAYEQYF. The CDR3 nucleotides are TGTGCCAGCTCACCATCCCGGGGAGCCTACGAGCAGTACTTC. The whole variable domain, remainder taken from reference TRBV18 and TRBJ2-7, is NAGVMQNPRHLVRRRGQEARLRCSPMKGHSHVYWYRQLPEEGLKFMVYLQKENIIDESGMPKERFSAEFPKEGPSILRIQQVVRGDSAAYFCASSPSRGAYEQYFGPGTRLTVT.